Listed here are 29 T cell receptor beta chains from one sample, sequenced in a study of T-cell memory formation after mild COVID-19. MiXCR, run by TCRdb on the 5' RACE reads, gives a single entry per CDR3 protein. The sample lists hundreds of thousands of distinct CDR3 sequences, about 15% occurring once. The specimen sequenced was PBMCs or a T cell subset sorted from them (not recorded which). The receptors derive from a man aged 18 to 29 who had mild COVID-19 (a few samples of this study predate the infection). Cell type and time point are not known.

J is TRBJ2-5 and V is TRBV9; the D call may be TRBD1 or TRBD2 (5 bases each). Germline CDR1 and CDR2: SGDLS and YYNGEE. The CDR3 is 16 amino acids. Trimming took 0 bases from V and 2 from J, leaving 14 bases between them. Here the CDR3 DNA reads TGTGCCAGCAGCGTAGACGAGGGGTACCTTCAAGAGACCCAGTACTTC. Protein sequence: CASSVDEGYLQETQYF.

CDR3 residues: CASRNPGGRLNYGYTF. Here the CDR3 DNA reads TGCGCCAGCAGAAACCCGGGGGGCCGCCTTAACTATGGCTACACCTTC. The chain uses TRBV4-1 and TRBJ1-2; D possibly corresponds to TRBD1 (6 bases). Trimming cost V 6 bases and J 1 base, with 18 bases left between them. CDR1 and CDR2 (germline): MGHRA, YSYEKL. CDR3 size: 16 residues.

This clonotype was detected a few times. This CDR3 is CASSTLSGGGNEQFF. As DNA, the CDR3 is TGCGCCAGCAGCACCCTGAGCGGGGGGGGAAATGAGCAGTTCTTC. The rearrangement uses TRBV5-1 and TRBJ2-1; 10 bases map to TRBD2. CDR3 length: 15 amino acids. J was trimmed by 7 bases and V by 4 bases; bases with no gene match: 8. Germline-derived CDR1 and CDR2 are SGHRS and YFSETQ.

Only a few counts were recorded for this clonotype. The chain couples TRBV6-5 to TRBJ2-1, with 8 bases that match TRBD1. CDR3 size: 13 residues. Germline trimming cut 1 base from V and 7 bases from J; bases unmatched to any gene: 0. From germline, CDR1 is MNHEY and CDR2 SVGAGI. The CDR3 loop is CASSYWTGNEQFF. In DNA form, the CDR3 reads TGTGCCAGCAGTTACTGGACAGGGAATGAGCAGTTCTTC.

The chain has TRBV6-5 and TRBJ1-1; TRBD1 aligns across 9 bases. Trimming at V came to 2 bases and at J to 5 bases, leaving 6 bases not matched to a gene. Germline loops: CDR1 MNHEY, CDR2 SVGAGI. The CDR3 totals 15 residues. As DNA, the CDR3 is TGTGCCAGCAGTTACGACAGGGGGGTAGGGACTGAAGCTTTCTTT. Its translation: CASSYDRGVGTEAFF.

The chain has TRBV2 and TRBJ2-7, with D uncertain. The CDR3 has 17 residues. From germline, CDR1 is SNHLY and CDR2 FYNNEI. Trimming removed 3 bases from V and 1 base from J, with 19 bases in between. CDR3 sequence: CASSERSYWLGSYEQYV. The CDR3, as DNA: TGTGCCAGCAGTGAGAGGAGTTACTGGCTTGGGTCCTACGAGCAGTACGTC.

This clonotype was found a few times. The chain has TRBV4-3 and TRBJ2-1; 8 nucleotides match TRBD2. The V gene end was trimmed by 1 base and the J gene end by 8 bases; junction bases not matched to a gene: 10. CDR1 is LGHNA and CDR2 is YSLEER in the germline V gene. The CDR3 extends over 16 amino acids. The CDR3 nucleotides read TGCGCCAGCAGCCAAGGGTACGAGCGGGGGCGGGATGAGCAGTTCTTC. Encoded protein: CASSQGYERGRDEQFF.

This clonotype was seen at least ten times. The chain combines TRBV18 with TRBJ2-5; D is uncertain. Trimming left V 2 bases short and J 5 bases short, with 3 bases between. The CDR3 has 11 residues. From germline, CDR1 is KGHSH and CDR2 LQKENI. This chain's CDR3 is CASSPLETQYF. DNA for the CDR3: TGTGCCAGCTCACCATTGGAGACCCAGTACTTC.

This clonotype was observed a few times. This chain uses TRBV12-3 or TRBV12-4 with TRBJ2-5; D is undetermined. The CDR3 consists of 11 residues. Between the trimmed V and J ends, which lost 3 bases and 4 bases, there was a span of 3 bases. The CDR3 protein is CASSFPETQYF. CDR3 DNA: TGTGCCAGCAGTTTCCCAGAGACCCAGTACTTC.

This clonotype was seen more than once but under ten times. The genes are TRBV12-3 or TRBV12-4 and TRBJ1-2, with no clear D. This CDR3 has 14 amino acids. V was clipped by 3 bases and J by 1 base, with 9 bases between them. The CDR3 coding sequence is TGTGCCAGCAGTTTTATTGGCGGTAACTATGGCTACACCTTC. This codes for CASSFIGGNYGYTF.

This clonotype was detected only a few times. The chain is built from TRBV13 and TRBJ2-5, with TRBD2 matching over 9 bases. The CDR3 sequence is 17 residues long. With V trimmed by 0 bases and J by 0 bases, 5 bases remained unmatched. The germline V gene encodes CDR1 PRHDT and CDR2 FYEKMQ (reference sequence). DNA for the CDR3: TGTGCCAGCAGCTTAGGGCTAGCGGGGCCTTACCAAGAGACCCAGTACTTC. Translation gives CASSLGLAGPYQETQYF.

The chain has TRBV6-5 and TRBJ2-1; the match to TRBD1 covers 10 bases. Trimming removed 2 bases from V and 6 bases from J; junction bases left unmatched: 7. CDR3 length equals 16 residues. Germline V gene sequence: CDR1 MNHEY, CDR2 SVGAGI. CDR3 in DNA: TGTGCCAGCAGTTACACCGGGACAGGGGTCGGCAATGAGCAGTTCTTC. This encodes CASSYTGTGVGNEQFF.

The genes are TRBV11-2 and TRBJ2-5, with 9 nucleotides matching TRBD2. J gave up 5 bases and V 1 base, and 8 bases lay outside the gene matches. This CDR3 is built from 16 residues. Germline CDR1 SGHAT, CDR2 FQNNGV. CDR3 sequence reads: CASSLGGGGDSETQYF. The CDR3 DNA reads TGTGCCAGCAGCTTAGGCGGCGGGGGGGACTCTGAGACCCAGTACTTC.

This clonotype was seen a handful of times. This chain links TRBV27 with TRBJ2-7; D unresolved. The germline V gene encodes CDR1 MNHEY and CDR2 SMNVEV (reference sequence). This CDR3 is built from 10 residues. V was cut by 6 bases and J by 3 bases, with 3 bases left in between. Written as DNA, the CDR3 is TGTGCCAGCAGAGACTACGAGCAGTACGTC. Its protein is CASRDYEQYV.

The chain uses TRBV9 and TRBJ2-1, with TRBD1 matching 9 bases. The CDR3 length is 15 residues. V shed 0 bases and J 4 bases; nucleotides not matched to a gene: 2. Germline V gene lookup returns CDR1 SGDLS and CDR2 YYNGEE. The CDR3 here is CASSVAGQGYNEQFF. The CDR3 DNA follows: TGTGCCAGCAGCGTAGCGGGACAGGGTTACAATGAGCAGTTCTTC.

This clonotype has only a few counts. The chain couples TRBV20-1 to TRBJ2-2; D is undetermined. CDR1 DFQATT and CDR2 SNEGSKA come from the germline V gene (reference sequence). This CDR3 has 15 residues. V gave up 3 bases and J gave up 0 bases, with 11 bases separating them. The CDR3 DNA sequence: TGCAGTGCTAGGTCAGGCGGAACGAACACCGGGGAGCTGTTTTTT. This sequence encodes CSARSGGTNTGELFF.

This clonotype was seen more than once but under ten times. The J gene is TRBJ1-1, the V gene TRBV29-1, with a tentative D call TRBD1 (5 bases). Germline lookup yields CDR1 SQVTM and CDR2 ANQGSEA. Trimming removed 6 bases from V and 4 bases from J, with 18 bases in between. The CDR3 has 14 amino acids. The CDR3 protein is CSVQRGIFSTEAFF. CDR3 nucleotide sequence: TGCAGCGTCCAAAGGGGAATTTTCAGCACTGAAGCTTTCTTT.

In its sample, this clonotype was seen a few times. The chain has TRBV7-9 and TRBJ1-1; no clear D. Trimming left V 1 base short and J 0 bases short, with 15 bases between. This CDR3 region has 17 residues. In germline, CDR1 is SEHNR, CDR2 FQNEAQ (reference sequence). The CDR3 loop reads CASSLVGLGPMNTEAFF. Written as DNA, the CDR3 is TGTGCCAGCAGCTTAGTCGGCCTAGGCCCCATGAACACTGAAGCTTTCTTT.

The V and J genes are TRBV7-6 and TRBJ2-1; D possibly corresponds to TRBD1 (6 bases). The V end was cut by 1 base, the J end by 0 bases, with 13 bases between. CDR3 length: 17 amino acids. CDR1 is SGHVS, CDR2 FNYEAQ, per germline. The CDR3 region is CASSLDSGVNSYNEQFF. CDR3 nucleotides: TGTGCCAGCAGCTTAGACTCAGGGGTAAACTCCTACAATGAGCAGTTCTTC.

The chain links TRBV5-1 to TRBJ1-6; a weak D match, TRBD1 (5 bases). Germline CDR1 SGHRS, CDR2 YFSETQ. The CDR3 loop spans 15 amino acids. With 3 bases removed from V and 10 bases from J, the gap between germline ends came to 17 bases. This CDR3 reads CASSSQGTQESPLHF. CDR3 bases: TGCGCCAGCAGCTCCCAGGGTACCCAGGAGTCACCCCTCCACTTT.

This clonotype has only a few counts. CDR3 in DNA: TGCGCCAGCAGCTTGGCGGACCCCTACACAGATACGCAGTATTTT. It translates to CASSLADPYTDTQYF. V usage is TRBV5-1 and J usage is TRBJ2-3; D is uncertain. V was cut by 0 bases and J by 2 bases, with 10 bases left in between. There are 15 residues in the CDR3. In germline, CDR1 is SGHRS, CDR2 YFSETQ.

CDR3 nucleotides: TGCGCCAGCGCCGTCGGGACTAGCGGGGGGGATGAGCAGTTCTTC. It encodes CASAVGTSGGDEQFF. This chain uses TRBV5-1 with TRBJ2-1, with 16 bases lining up with TRBD2. This CDR3 has 15 residues. The germline V gene encodes CDR1 SGHRS and CDR2 YFSETQ. V lost 7 bases and J lost 8; bases outside the gene matches: 6. Full variable domain (rest looked up from reference TRBV5-1 and TRBJ2-1): KAGVTQTPRYLIKTRGQQVTLSCSPISGHRSVSWYQQTPGQGLQFLFEYFSETQRNKGNFPGRFSGRQFSNSRSEMNVSTLELGDSALYLCASAVGTSGGDEQFFGPGTRLTVL.

This clonotype is a singleton in its sample. The gene calls are TRBV2 and TRBJ2-3; 7 bases match TRBD2. The CDR3 runs to 16 residues. V was pared by 7 bases and J by 0 bases, with 10 bases of the junction left unmatched. The germline CDR1 and CDR2 sequences are SNHLY and FYNNEI. The CDR3 coding sequence is TGTGCCAGCACCAGAACCGGGAGGATTAGCACAGATACGCAGTATTTT. This translates into CASTRTGRISTDTQYF. Full variable domain (missing parts from reference TRBV2 and TRBJ2-3): EPEVTQTPSHQVTQMGQEVILRCVPISNHLYFYWYRQILGQKVEFLVSFYNNEISEKSEIFDDQFSVERPDGSNFTLKIRSTKLEDSAMYFCASTRTGRISTDTQYFGPGTRLTVL.

This clonotype was observed a handful of times. The chain employs TRBV28 and TRBJ2-5; D not resolved. Germline CDR1 MDHEN, CDR2 SYDVKM. V lost 5 bases, J lost 1 base, and 5 bases lay in between. This CDR3 has 12 amino acids. The CDR3 region is CASSTSQETQYF. In DNA form, the CDR3 reads TGTGCCAGCAGTACCTCCCAAGAGACCCAGTACTTC. Variable domain in full (rest from reference TRBV28 and TRBJ2-5): DVKVTQSSRYLVKRTGEKVFLECVQDMDHENMFWYRQDPGLGLRLIYFSYDVKMKEKGDIPEGYSVSREKKERFSLILESASTNQTSMYLCASSTSQETQYFGPGTRLLVL.

V is TRBV29-1 and J is TRBJ1-5; TRBD1 agrees at 8 bases. CDR3 length equals 13 residues. The V gene end was trimmed by 4 bases and the J gene end by 6 bases; junction bases not matched to a gene: 5. CDR1 is SQVTM and CDR2 is ANQGSEA in the germline V gene. CDR3 bases: TGCAGCGTTGTCGGACAGGGCGGTCAGCCCCAGCATTTT. Protein product: CSVVGQGGQPQHF.

Only a few counts were recorded for this clonotype. The chain couples TRBV6-2 or TRBV6-3 to TRBJ1-2; D is possibly TRBD1 (6 bases). Trimming took off 2 bases at V and 7 bases at J, with 20 bases between the two ends. The germline CDR1 and CDR2 sequences are MNHEY and SVGEGT. The length of the CDR3 is 16 residues. CDR3 sequence (DNA): TGTGCCAGCAGTTACCTGACCTCGACAGGATGGTTTGGCTACACCTTC. It yields the protein CASSYLTSTGWFGYTF.

The chain links TRBV29-1 to TRBJ2-5; D not resolved. Germline CDR1 reads SQVTM; CDR2 reads ANQGSEA. Trimming left V 5 bases short and J 4 bases short, with 11 bases between. The CDR3 totals 12 residues. DNA for the CDR3: TGCAGCGTTCTGACACCGGGAGAGACCCAGTACTTC. This translates into CSVLTPGETQYF.

The rearrangement links TRBV6-2 or TRBV6-3 to TRBJ2-1; 10 bases match TRBD1. After removal of 5 bases from V and 4 bases from J, the junction contained 8 bases not matched to a gene. This CDR3 region has 16 residues. The germline V gene encodes CDR1 MNHEY and CDR2 SVGEGT. CDR3 residues: CASSPPRDRGYNEQFF. The DNA for the CDR3 is TGTGCCAGCAGTCCGCCAAGGGACAGGGGATACAATGAGCAGTTCTTC.

The chain has TRBV7-8 and TRBJ1-1, with TRBD1 matching over 8 bases. The CDR3 extends over 15 amino acids. V lost 2 bases to trimming and J lost 7 bases; unmatched junction nucleotides: 9. CDR1 and CDR2 from the germline V gene are SGHVS and FQNEAQ. The CDR3 loop is CASSLTPTGDIEAFF. DNA for the CDR3: TGTGCCAGCAGCTTAACCCCGACAGGGGACATTGAAGCTTTCTTT.